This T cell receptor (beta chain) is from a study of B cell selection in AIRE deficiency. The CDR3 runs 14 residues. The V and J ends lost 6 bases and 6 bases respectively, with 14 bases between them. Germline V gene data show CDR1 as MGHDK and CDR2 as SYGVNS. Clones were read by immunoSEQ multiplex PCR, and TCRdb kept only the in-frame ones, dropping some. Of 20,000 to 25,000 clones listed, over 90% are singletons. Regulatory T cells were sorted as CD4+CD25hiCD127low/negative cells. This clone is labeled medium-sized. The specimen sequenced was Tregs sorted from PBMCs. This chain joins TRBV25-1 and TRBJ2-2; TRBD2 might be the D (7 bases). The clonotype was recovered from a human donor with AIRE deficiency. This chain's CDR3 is CASSQGTIAGELFF. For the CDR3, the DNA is TGTGCCAGCAGCCAGGGGACTATCGCCGGGGAGCTGTTTTTT. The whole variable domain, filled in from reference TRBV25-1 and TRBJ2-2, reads EADIYQTPRYLVIGTGKKITLECSQTMGHDKMYWYQQDPGMELHLIHYSYGVNSTEKGDLSSESTVSRIRTEHFPLTLESARPSHTSQYLCASSQGTIAGELFFGEGSRLTVL.